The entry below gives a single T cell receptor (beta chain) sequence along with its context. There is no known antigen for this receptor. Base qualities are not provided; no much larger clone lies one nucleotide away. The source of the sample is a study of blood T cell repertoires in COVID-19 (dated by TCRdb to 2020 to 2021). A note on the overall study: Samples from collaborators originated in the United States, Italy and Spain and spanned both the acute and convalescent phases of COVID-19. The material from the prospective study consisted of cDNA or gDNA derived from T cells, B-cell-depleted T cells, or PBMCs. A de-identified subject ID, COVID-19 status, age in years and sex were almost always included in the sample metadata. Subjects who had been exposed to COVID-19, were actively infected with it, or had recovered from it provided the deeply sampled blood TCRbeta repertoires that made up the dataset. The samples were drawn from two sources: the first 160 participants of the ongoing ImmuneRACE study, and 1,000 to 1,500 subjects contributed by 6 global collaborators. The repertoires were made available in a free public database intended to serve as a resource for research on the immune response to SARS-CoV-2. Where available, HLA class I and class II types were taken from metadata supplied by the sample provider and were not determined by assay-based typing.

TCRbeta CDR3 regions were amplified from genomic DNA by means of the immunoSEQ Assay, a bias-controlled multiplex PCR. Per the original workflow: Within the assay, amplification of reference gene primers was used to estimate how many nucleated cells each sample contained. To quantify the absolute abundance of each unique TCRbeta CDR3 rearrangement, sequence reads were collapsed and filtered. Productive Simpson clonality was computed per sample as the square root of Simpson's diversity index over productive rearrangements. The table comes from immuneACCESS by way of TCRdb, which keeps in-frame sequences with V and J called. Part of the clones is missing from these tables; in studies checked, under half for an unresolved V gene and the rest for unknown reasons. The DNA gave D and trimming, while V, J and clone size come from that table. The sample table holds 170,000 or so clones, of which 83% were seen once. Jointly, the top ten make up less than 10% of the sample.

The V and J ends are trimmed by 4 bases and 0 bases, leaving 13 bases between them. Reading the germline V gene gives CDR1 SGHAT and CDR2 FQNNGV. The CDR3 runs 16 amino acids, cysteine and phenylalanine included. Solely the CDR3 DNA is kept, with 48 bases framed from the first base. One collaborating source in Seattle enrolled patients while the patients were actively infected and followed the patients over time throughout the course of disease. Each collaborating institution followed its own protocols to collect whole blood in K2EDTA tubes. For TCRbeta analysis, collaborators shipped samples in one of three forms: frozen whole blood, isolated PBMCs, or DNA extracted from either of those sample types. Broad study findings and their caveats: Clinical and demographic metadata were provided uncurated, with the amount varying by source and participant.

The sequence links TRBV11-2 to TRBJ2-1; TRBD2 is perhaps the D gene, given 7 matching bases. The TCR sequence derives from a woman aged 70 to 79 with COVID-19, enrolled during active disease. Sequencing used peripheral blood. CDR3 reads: CASSSVGGGSYNEQFF. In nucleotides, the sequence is TGTGCCAGCAGCTCGGTGGGAGGGGGCTCCTACAATGAGCAGTTCTTC.